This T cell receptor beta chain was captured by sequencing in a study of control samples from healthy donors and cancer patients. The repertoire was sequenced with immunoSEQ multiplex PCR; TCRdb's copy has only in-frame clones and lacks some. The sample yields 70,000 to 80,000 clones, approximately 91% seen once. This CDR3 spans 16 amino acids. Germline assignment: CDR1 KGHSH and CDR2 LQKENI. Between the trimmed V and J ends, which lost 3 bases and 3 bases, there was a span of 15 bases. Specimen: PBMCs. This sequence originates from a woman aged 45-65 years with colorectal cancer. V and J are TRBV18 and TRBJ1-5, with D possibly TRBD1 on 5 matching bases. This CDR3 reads CASSPGGPNINQPQHF. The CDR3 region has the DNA TGTGCCAGCTCACCCGGGGGACCGAACATCAATCAGCCCCAGCATTTT. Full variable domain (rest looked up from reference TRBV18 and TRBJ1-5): NAGVMQNPRHLVRRRGQEARLRCSPMKGHSHVYWYRQLPEEGLKFMVYLQKENIIDESGMPKERFSAEFPKEGPSILRIQQVVRGDSAAYFCASSPGGPNINQPQHFGDGTRLSIL.